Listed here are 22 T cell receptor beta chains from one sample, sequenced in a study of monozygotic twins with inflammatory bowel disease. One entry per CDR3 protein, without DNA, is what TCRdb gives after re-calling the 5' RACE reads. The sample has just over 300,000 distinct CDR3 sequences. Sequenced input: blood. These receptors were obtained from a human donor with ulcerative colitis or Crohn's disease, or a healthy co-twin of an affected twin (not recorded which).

The CDR3 is CASSLLNRVDTQYF. The chain is built from TRBV12-3 or TRBV12-4 and TRBJ2-3; TCRdb's D call of TRBD1 is untestable without DNA. The CDR3 contains 14 residues.

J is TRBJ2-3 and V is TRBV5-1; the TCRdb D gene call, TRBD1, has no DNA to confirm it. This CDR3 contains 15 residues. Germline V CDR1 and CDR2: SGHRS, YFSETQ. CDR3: CASSFSLRDTDTQYF.

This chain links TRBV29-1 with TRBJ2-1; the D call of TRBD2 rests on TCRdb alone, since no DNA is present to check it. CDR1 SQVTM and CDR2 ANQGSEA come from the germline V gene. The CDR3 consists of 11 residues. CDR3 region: CSSDWRNEQFF.

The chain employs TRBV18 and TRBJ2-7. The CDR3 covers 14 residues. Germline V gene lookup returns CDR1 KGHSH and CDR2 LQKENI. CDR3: CASSPSWQNYEQYF.

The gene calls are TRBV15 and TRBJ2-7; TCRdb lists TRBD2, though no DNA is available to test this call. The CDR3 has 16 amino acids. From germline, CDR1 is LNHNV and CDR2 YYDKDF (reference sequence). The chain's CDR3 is CATSRRRPSRNYEQYF.

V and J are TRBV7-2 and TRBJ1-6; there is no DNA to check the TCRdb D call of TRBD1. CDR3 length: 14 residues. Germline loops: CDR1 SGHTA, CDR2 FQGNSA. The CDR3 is CASSLQGEQSPLHF.

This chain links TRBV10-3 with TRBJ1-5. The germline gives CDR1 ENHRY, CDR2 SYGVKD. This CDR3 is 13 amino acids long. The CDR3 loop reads CAVRGDSNQPQHF.

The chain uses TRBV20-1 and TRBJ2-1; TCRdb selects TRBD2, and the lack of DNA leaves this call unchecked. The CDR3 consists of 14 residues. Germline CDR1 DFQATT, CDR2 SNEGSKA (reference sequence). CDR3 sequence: CSASPGGRDNEQFF.

CDR3 sequence: CAWKDRGLPNQPQHF. The chain uses TRBV30 and TRBJ1-5; absent DNA, TCRdb's TRBD1 call cannot be checked. This CDR3 has 15 residues. CDR1 GTSNPN and CDR2 SVGIG come from the germline V gene (reference sequence).

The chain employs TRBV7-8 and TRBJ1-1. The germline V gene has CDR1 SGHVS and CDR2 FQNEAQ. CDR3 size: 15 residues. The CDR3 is CASSLAIGPDTEAFF.

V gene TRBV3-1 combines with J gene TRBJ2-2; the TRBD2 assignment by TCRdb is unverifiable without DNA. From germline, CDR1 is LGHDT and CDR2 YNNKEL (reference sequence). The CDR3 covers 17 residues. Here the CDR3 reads CASSPKALGGNTGELFF.

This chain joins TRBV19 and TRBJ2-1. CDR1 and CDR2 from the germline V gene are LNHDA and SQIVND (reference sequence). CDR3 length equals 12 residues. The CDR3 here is CASISVGYEQFF.

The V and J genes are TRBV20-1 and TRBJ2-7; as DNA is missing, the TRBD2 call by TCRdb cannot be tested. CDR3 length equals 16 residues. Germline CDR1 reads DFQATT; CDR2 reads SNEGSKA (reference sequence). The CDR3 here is CSATRLAGVSGGEQYF.

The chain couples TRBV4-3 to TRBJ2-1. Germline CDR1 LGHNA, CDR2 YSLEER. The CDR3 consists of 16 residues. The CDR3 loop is CASSQDRDWNGWPQFF.

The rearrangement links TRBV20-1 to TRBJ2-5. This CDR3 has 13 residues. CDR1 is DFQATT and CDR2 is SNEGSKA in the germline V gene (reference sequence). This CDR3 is CSLYERNKETQYF.

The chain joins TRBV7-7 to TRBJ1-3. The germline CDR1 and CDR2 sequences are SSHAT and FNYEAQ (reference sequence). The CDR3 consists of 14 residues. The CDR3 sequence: CASSKQFSGNTIYF.

The CDR3 here is CASRGDVRLAKNIQYF. The V call is TRBV28, the J call TRBJ2-4; checking the TCRdb D call of TRBD1 is not possible without DNA. Germline values: CDR1 MDHEN, CDR2 SYDVKM. The CDR3 consists of 16 residues.

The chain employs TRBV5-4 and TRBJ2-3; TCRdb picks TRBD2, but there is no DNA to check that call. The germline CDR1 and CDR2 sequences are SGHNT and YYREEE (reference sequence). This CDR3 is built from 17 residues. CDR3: CASSPLGAGVGGDTQYF.

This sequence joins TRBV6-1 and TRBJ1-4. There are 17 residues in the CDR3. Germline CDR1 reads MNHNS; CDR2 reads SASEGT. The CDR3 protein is CASSRRTRSGANEKLFF.

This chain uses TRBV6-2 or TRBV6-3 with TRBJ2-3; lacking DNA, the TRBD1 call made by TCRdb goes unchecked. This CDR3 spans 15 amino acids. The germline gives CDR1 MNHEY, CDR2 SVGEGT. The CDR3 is CASTTWTASTDTQYF.

The CDR3 spells CASSFAVPLGDSPLHF. V usage is TRBV7-2 and J usage is TRBJ1-6. Germline V CDR1 and CDR2: SGHTA, FQGNSA. CDR3 length equals 16 residues.

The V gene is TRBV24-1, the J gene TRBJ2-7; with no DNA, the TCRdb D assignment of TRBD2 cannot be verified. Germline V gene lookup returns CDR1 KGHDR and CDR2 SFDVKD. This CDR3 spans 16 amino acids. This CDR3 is CATSDTRLAGAAVQYF.